The 29 T cell receptor beta chains reported below all come from one sample, sequenced in a study of OX40 agonist ivuxolimab in advanced cancers. Clones were read by immunoSEQ multiplex PCR, and TCRdb kept only the in-frame ones, dropping some. The profile shows approximately 20,000 clones, roughly 80% of them singletons. The starting material was CD4+ or CD8+ T cells sorted from blood, obtained in a trial of the OX40 agonist ivuxolimab. The receptors were sampled from an adult with an advanced solid tumor such as melanoma, head and neck, liver or kidney cancer.

This clone showed up just a few times. V gene TRBV7-8 combines with J gene TRBJ1-2; weak D call: TRBD1 (6 bases). Deletions cut 4 bases from V and 4 bases from J, with 16 bases between. The germline V gene has CDR1 SGHVS and CDR2 FQNEAQ. CDR3 length: 15 amino acids. The CDR3 region has the DNA TGTGCCAGCAGCTACTCGGACAGCAGCTTCTATGGCTACACCTTC. Its translation is CASSYSDSSFYGYTF.

The rearrangement links TRBV28 to TRBJ2-1, with D uncertain. CDR1 is MDHEN and CDR2 is SYDVKM in the germline V gene. CDR3 size: 12 residues. Trimming stripped 3 bases from V and 4 bases from J, with 4 bases between. The CDR3: CASSFGYNEQFF. The CDR3 DNA reads as TGTGCCAGCAGTTTCGGATACAATGAGCAGTTCTTC.

The chain combines TRBV2 with TRBJ2-2, with 9 bases matching TRBD1. Germline V gene data show CDR1 as SNHLY and CDR2 as FYNNEI. The V gene end was trimmed by 5 bases and the J gene end by 8 bases; junction bases not matched to a gene: 9. The CDR3 spans 15 residues. The CDR3: CASSPSRDRVGELFF. The DNA for the CDR3 is TGTGCCAGCAGTCCGTCCCGGGACAGGGTTGGGGAGCTGTTTTTT. Filled out from reference TRBV2 and TRBJ2-2, the complete variable domain reads EPEVTQTPSHQVTQMGQEVILRCVPISNHLYFYWYRQILGQKVEFLVSFYNNEISEKSEIFDDQFSVERPDGSNFTLKIRSTKLEDSAMYFCASSPSRDRVGELFFGEGSRLTVL.

The chain is built from TRBV7-9 and TRBJ2-1; D is ambiguous. The V gene lost 6 bases and the J gene lost 8 bases, with 20 bases spanning the gap. Germline V gene lookup returns CDR1 SEHNR and CDR2 FQNEAQ (reference sequence). The CDR3 totals 15 residues. In nucleotides, the CDR3 is TGTGCCAGCAGTCGAATTGGCCTACTTGGCGATGAGCAGTTCTTC. Protein: CASSRIGLLGDEQFF.

The V gene is TRBV4-3, the J gene TRBJ1-2; D possibly corresponds to TRBD1 (6 bases). Trimming shortened V by 0 bases and J by 0 bases, and 17 bases separated the two germline ends. The CDR3 consists of 18 residues. Germline values: CDR1 LGHNA, CDR2 YSLEER. The chain's CDR3 is CASSQDRGHLSANYGYTF. CDR3 DNA sequence: TGCGCCAGCAGCCAAGATAGGGGACACTTGAGCGCTAACTATGGCTACACCTTC.

The chain recombines TRBV25-1 with TRBJ2-7; 8 bases match TRBD1. J was trimmed by 3 bases and V by 3 bases; bases with no gene match: 10. CDR1 is MGHDK, CDR2 SYGVNS, per germline. The CDR3 is made up of 16 amino acids. CDR3 sequence (DNA): TGTGCCAGCAGTGACCTCCCGACAGGGGCGATCTACGAGCAGTACTTC. Translated: CASSDLPTGAIYEQYF.

On this clone itself: This sample includes further DNA sequences coding for the same CDR3. This chain links TRBV27 with TRBJ2-1, with a weak D call TRBD1 (6 bases). The CDR3 has 12 amino acids. The V end lost 5 bases, the J end lost 7 bases, and 9 bases lay between the germline ends. The germline gives CDR1 MNHEY, CDR2 SMNVEV (reference sequence). CDR3 DNA: TGTGCCAGCAGTCCCGGGACAAATGAGCAGTTCTTC. It yields the protein CASSPGTNEQFF.

The chain employs TRBV7-6 and TRBJ2-1, with no clear D. From germline, CDR1 is SGHVS and CDR2 FNYEAQ. The CDR3 length is 15 residues. V shed 2 bases and J shed 9 bases, with 17 bases lying between them. The CDR3 DNA follows: TGTGCCAGCAGCTTAACCGAGCGCCCGAGTAGTGAGCAGTTCTTC. It specifies CASSLTERPSSEQFF. The full variable domain, in which reference TRBV7-6 and TRBJ2-1 provide the parts outside the CDR3, is GAGVSQSPRYKVTKRGQDVALRCDPISGHVSLYWYRQALGQGPEFLTYFNYEAQQDKSGLPNDRFSAERPEGSISTLTIQRTEQRDSAMYRCASSLTERPSSEQFFGPGTRLTVL.

The chain recombines TRBV14 with TRBJ2-1; D possibly corresponds to TRBD2 (5 bases). This CDR3 has 16 residues. V shed 1 base and J shed 4 bases, with 14 bases lying between them. Germline CDR1 and CDR2: SGHDN and FVKESK. The DNA of the CDR3 is TGTGCCAGCAGCCAAGCGCGGAGAGGGATTTACAATGAGCAGTTCTTC. Encoded protein: CASSQARRGIYNEQFF.

J is TRBJ2-7 and V is TRBV14; 10 nucleotides agree with TRBD2. After removal of 4 bases from V and 3 bases from J, the junction contained 9 bases not matched to a gene. CDR3 length equals 16 residues. From germline, CDR1 is SGHDN and CDR2 FVKESK. CDR3 bases: TGTGCCAGCAGCCTCAAAGCGGGAGGGAATGACTACGAGCAGTACTTC. It is translated as CASSLKAGGNDYEQYF.

This clone was counted once. J is TRBJ2-3 and V is TRBV15, with 8 positions matching TRBD2. With V trimmed by 8 bases and J by 3 bases, 13 bases remained unmatched. Germline V gene sequence: CDR1 LNHNV, CDR2 YYDKDF (reference sequence). CDR3 length equals 16 residues. The DNA of the CDR3 is TGTGCCACCGCCAAACGGACTAGCCGACAGACAGATACGCAGTATTTT. Translation gives CATAKRTSRQTDTQYF.

V gene TRBV7-9 combines with J gene TRBJ1-1; D is ambiguous. V was trimmed by 0 bases and J by 1 base, leaving 6 bases between them. The germline V gene encodes CDR1 SEHNR and CDR2 FQNEAQ (reference sequence). This CDR3 is 14 amino acids long. CDR3 nucleotide sequence: TGTGCCAGCAGCTTAGCAGGTCCGAACACTGAAGCTTTCTTT. Translation: CASSLAGPNTEAFF. Full variable domain (rest looked up from reference TRBV7-9 and TRBJ1-1): DTGVSQNPRHKITKRGQNVTFRCDPISEHNRLYWYRQTLGQGPEFLTYFQNEAQLEKSRLLSDRFSAERPKGSFSTLEIQRTEQGDSAMYLCASSLAGPNTEAFFGQGTRLTVV.

V is TRBV6-5 and J is TRBJ2-7; the D gene could be TRBD1 or TRBD2 (5 bases each). The CDR3 contains 15 residues. V was pared by 2 bases and J by 0 bases, with 11 bases between. CDR1 is MNHEY and CDR2 is SVGAGI in the germline V gene. The CDR3: CASSYGGGFSYEQYF. CDR3 nucleotides: TGTGCCAGCAGTTACGGGGGTGGGTTCTCCTACGAGCAGTACTTC.

The chain recombines TRBV6-5 with TRBJ2-2; 9 nucleotides agree with TRBD1. This CDR3 region has 13 residues. J was trimmed by 6 bases and V by 10 bases; bases with no gene match: 6. The germline V gene encodes CDR1 MNHEY and CDR2 SVGAGI. CDR3 residues: CATGTGTPGELFF. CDR3 coding DNA: TGTGCCACCGGGACAGGGACTCCCGGGGAGCTGTTTTTT.

J is TRBJ2-1 and V is TRBV11-2; TRBD2 aligns across 8 bases. The CDR3 is made up of 14 amino acids. Germline V gives CDR1 SGHAT, CDR2 FQNNGV. V lost 4 bases and J lost 8; bases outside the gene matches: 7. For the CDR3, the DNA is TGTGCCAGCAGCTCTGGCGGGAGGTTCGATGAGCAGTTCTTC. It yields the protein CASSSGGRFDEQFF.

V usage is TRBV6-5 and J usage is TRBJ2-3, with 7 bases that match TRBD2. The CDR3 extends over 14 amino acids. The germline V gene encodes CDR1 MNHEY and CDR2 SVGAGI. V shed 2 bases, J shed 2 bases, and the junction held 1 base outside the gene matches. CDR3 DNA: TGTGCCAGCAGTTACGGGACTACCACAGATACGCAGTATTTT. Translating gives CASSYGTTTDTQYF.

This chain uses TRBV19 with TRBJ1-4, with TRBD1 matching over 11 bases. Germline CDR1 and CDR2: LNHDA and SQIVND (reference sequence). V was pared by 5 bases and J by 7 bases, with 3 bases of the junction left unmatched. The CDR3 extends over 14 amino acids. The DNA of the CDR3 is TGTGCCAGTAGTGGTGGGACAGGGGGTGAAAAACTGTTTTTT. As protein: CASSGGTGGEKLFF.

The chain has TRBV4-1 and TRBJ1-2; tentatively, D is TRBD1 (5 bases). The CDR3 consists of 14 residues. V lost 4 bases and J 0 bases, leaving 9 bases between the germline ends. CDR1 and CDR2 (germline): MGHRA, YSYEKL. This chain's CDR3 is CASSPTVTNYGYTF. CDR3 DNA: TGCGCCAGCAGCCCGACAGTCACTAACTATGGCTACACCTTC.

The CDR3 nucleotides are TGTGCCAGCAGTCTACCCAGAGGTCAAGAGACCCAGTACTTC. It codes for CASSLPRGQETQYF. This chain uses TRBV28 with TRBJ2-5; D uncertain. CDR1 is MDHEN, CDR2 SYDVKM, per germline. V lost 5 bases, J lost 2 bases, and 12 bases lay in between. The CDR3 runs to 14 residues.

J is TRBJ1-1 and V is TRBV7-9; D may be TRBD1 (6 bases). Trimming left V 5 bases short and J 11 bases short, with 27 bases between. The CDR3 runs 16 residues. Germline CDR1 SEHNR, CDR2 FQNEAQ (reference sequence). The CDR3 sequence: CASSLRGGAVPVGAFF. In nucleotides, the CDR3 is TGTGCCAGCAGCCTTCGTGGGGGGGCCGTACCCGTCGGGGCTTTCTTT.

The chain combines TRBV6-6 with TRBJ1-1, with D perhaps matching TRBD1 (5 bases). V was trimmed by 4 bases and J by 0 bases, leaving 15 bases between them. The CDR3 covers 16 residues. Germline V gene data show CDR1 as MNHNY and CDR2 as SVGAGI (reference sequence). This CDR3 is CASSSPGLGLNTEAFF. CDR3 DNA: TGTGCCAGCAGTTCGCCGGGACTGGGACTGAACACTGAAGCTTTCTTT.

The chain joins TRBV7-9 to TRBJ1-3; D is possibly TRBD1 (5 bases). V was shortened by 6 bases and J by 0 bases, with 15 bases between the two germline ends. The CDR3 is 16 residues long. The germline V gene encodes CDR1 SEHNR and CDR2 FQNEAQ (reference sequence). In DNA form, the CDR3 reads TGTGCCAGCAGTTTCGGGGGAGGGTTCTCTGGAAACACCATATATTTT. It encodes CASSFGGGFSGNTIYF.

V gene TRBV28 combines with J gene TRBJ2-5, with D perhaps TRBD1 (6 bases). This CDR3 is built from 16 residues. Trimming removed 10 bases from V and 3 bases from J, with 24 bases in between. Germline V CDR1 and CDR2: MDHEN, SYDVKM. CDR3 DNA sequence: TGTGCCACCTGGGTAGCCCGACAGGCCCCAAAAGAGACCCAGTACTTC. This gives the protein CATWVARQAPKETQYF.

J is TRBJ2-7 and V is TRBV10-3; 7 bases fit TRBD2. The length of the CDR3 is 15 residues. V shed 3 bases and J 5 bases; nucleotides not matched to a gene: 10. Germline CDR1 ENHRY, CDR2 SYGVKD. This CDR3 is CAISDLGGRHNEQYF. DNA of the CDR3: TGTGCCATCAGTGACCTGGGCGGGAGACACAACGAGCAGTACTTC.

In its sample, this clone was seen a few times. The chain is built from TRBV7-9 and TRBJ1-1; tentatively, D is TRBD1 (6 bases). V dropped 5 bases and J dropped 1 base, with 14 bases sitting between them. The CDR3 is 15 residues long. The germline gives CDR1 SEHNR, CDR2 FQNEAQ (reference sequence). Written as DNA, the CDR3 is TGTGCCAGCAGCCCGACAGGCTCAACGAACACTGAAGCTTTCTTT. It translates to CASSPTGSTNTEAFF.

V usage is TRBV4-2 and J usage is TRBJ1-2; D is perhaps TRBD1 (6 bases). The length of the CDR3 is 14 residues. Trimming stripped 5 bases from V and 6 bases from J, with 16 bases between. The germline V gene has CDR1 LGHNA and CDR2 YNFKEQ. CDR3 in amino acids: CASSLEESGDGYTF. The DNA of the CDR3 is TGTGCCAGCAGCTTAGAGGAGTCAGGGGATGGCTACACCTTC.

This chain joins TRBV5-8 and TRBJ1-1, with D possibly being TRBD1 (6 bases). The germline V gene has CDR1 SGHTS and CDR2 YDEGEE. The V and J ends lost 4 bases and 6 bases respectively, with 16 bases between them. CDR3 length: 14 residues. Here the CDR3 reads CASSARQVRAEAFF. In nucleotides, the CDR3 is TGTGCCAGCAGCGCACGACAGGTTAGGGCTGAAGCTTTCTTT.

The chain joins TRBV27 to TRBJ2-1; no reliable D call. Germline loops: CDR1 MNHEY, CDR2 SMNVEV (reference sequence). This CDR3 contains 11 residues. V gave up 0 bases and J gave up 10 bases, with 4 bases separating them. This chain's CDR3 is CASSLSGEQFF. The CDR3 DNA reads TGTGCCAGCAGTTTATCTGGGGAGCAGTTCTTC.

The CDR3 protein is CASSLHEAPGELFF. In DNA form, the CDR3 reads TGTGCCAGCAGCCTTCATGAAGCTCCCGGGGAGCTGTTTTTT. This chain joins TRBV6-5 and TRBJ2-2, with unresolved D. Germline lookup yields CDR1 MNHEY and CDR2 SVGAGI. The CDR3 has 14 amino acids. The germline V and J ends were trimmed by 6 bases and 6 bases, with 14 bases remaining between them.